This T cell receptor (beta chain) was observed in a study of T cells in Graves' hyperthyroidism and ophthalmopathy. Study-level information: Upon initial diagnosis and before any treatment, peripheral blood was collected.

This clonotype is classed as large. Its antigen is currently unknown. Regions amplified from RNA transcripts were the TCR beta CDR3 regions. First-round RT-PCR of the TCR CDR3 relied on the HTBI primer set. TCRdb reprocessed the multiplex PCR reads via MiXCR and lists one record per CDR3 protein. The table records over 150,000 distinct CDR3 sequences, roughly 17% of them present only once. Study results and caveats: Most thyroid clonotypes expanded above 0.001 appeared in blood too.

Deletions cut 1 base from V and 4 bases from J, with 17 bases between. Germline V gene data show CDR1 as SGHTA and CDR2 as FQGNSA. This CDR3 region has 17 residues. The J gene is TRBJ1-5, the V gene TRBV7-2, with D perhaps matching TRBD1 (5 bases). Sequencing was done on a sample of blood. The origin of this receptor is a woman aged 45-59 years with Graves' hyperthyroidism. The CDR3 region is CASSLENFGQGNQPQHF. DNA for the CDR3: TGTGCCAGCAGCTTAGAAAATTTTGGGCAGGGAAATCAGCCCCAGCATTTT.